These 6 T cell receptor beta chains share one sample of origin, sequenced in a study of blood T cell repertoires in COVID-19. Data came from immunoSEQ multiplex PCR; TCRdb stores just in-frame clones and leaves some out. The sample has approximately 250,000 clones; 88% are singletons. What was sequenced was PBMCs or T cells enriched from blood (not recorded which). The receptors were sampled from a woman between 25 and 40 years old who had recovered from COVID-19.

This chain uses TRBV6-1 with TRBJ2-6, with 11 bases that match TRBD1. The CDR3 spans 19 residues. Per germline, CDR1 MNHNS and CDR2 SASEGT. V shed 2 bases and J 2 bases; nucleotides not matched to a gene: 8. CDR3 in amino acids: CASSETPGQGATGANVLTF. Here the CDR3 DNA reads TGTGCCAGCAGTGAAACCCCAGGACAGGGGGCTACTGGGGCCAACGTCCTGACTTTC.

The gene calls are TRBV24-1 and TRBJ2-3, with D possibly TRBD2 on 7 matching bases. V lost 3 bases to trimming and J lost 8 bases, with 11 bases between them. CDR3 size: 13 residues. Germline CDR1 and CDR2: KGHDR and SFDVKD. The CDR3 region is CATSDLGGRTQYF. CDR3 in DNA: TGTGCCACCAGTGATCTGGGGGGGCGTACGCAGTATTTT.

The chain links TRBV9 to TRBJ2-2; TRBD2 might be the D (5 bases). CDR3 size: 10 residues. The V and J ends lost 7 bases and 7 bases respectively, with 5 bases between them. Germline CDR1 and CDR2: SGDLS and YYNGEE. The CDR3 loop is CASGGGELFF. CDR3 nucleotides: TGTGCCAGCGGAGGCGGGGAGCTGTTTTTT.

The V call is TRBV6-5, the J call TRBJ2-7, with TRBD1 identical over 7 bases. The V segment lost 6 bases and the J segment 3 bases; nucleotides outside the gene matches: 5. The germline gives CDR1 MNHEY, CDR2 SVGAGI. This CDR3 comprises 13 residues. CDR3 nucleotide sequence: TGTGCCAGCAGCCCGGGACAGTTCTACGAGCAGTACTTC. The encoded protein is CASSPGQFYEQYF.

This chain links TRBV10-3 with TRBJ1-2, with TRBD1 matching over 8 bases. The CDR3 totals 13 residues. Germline V gene data show CDR1 as ENHRY and CDR2 as SYGVKD. Losses at the gene ends were 8 bases for V and 6 bases for J; bases not matched to a gene: 8. CDR3 coding DNA: TGTGCCATCGGACCAACAGGGGGTGATGGCTACACCTTC. It is translated as CAIGPTGGDGYTF.

V usage is TRBV28 and J usage is TRBJ1-2, with D perhaps TRBD1 (5 bases). Germline V gene sequence: CDR1 MDHEN, CDR2 SYDVKM. This CDR3 has 15 residues. The V gene lost 1 base and the J gene lost 5 bases, with 14 bases spanning the gap. The CDR3 sequence is CASSLSGRDLYGYTF. DNA for the CDR3: TGTGCCAGCAGTTTATCCGGGCGGGACTTATATGGCTACACCTTC.